A single sample gave rise to the 27 T cell receptor beta chains below, sequenced in a study of T cells in women clearing cervical HPV infection. Generated by immunoSEQ multiplex PCR, the TCRdb table keeps only in-frame clones and is missing some. The table for this sample gives approximately 49,000 clones. The sequencing input was blood buffy coat. The receptors shown here come from a woman between 18 and 75 years old with a cervical HPV16 infection that either progressed to CIN3+ or cleared (not recorded which).

Incomplete CDR3 DNA: TGTGCCAGCAGCTTGGGGACTAGCGGGGTGGAGACC. Translating it yields CASSLGTSGVET. The full CDR3 protein reads CASSLGTSGVETQYF. This chain connects TRBV5-4 to TRBJ2-5; 12 positions agree with TRBD2. The read terminates 3 residues ahead of where the CDR3 ends, so the germline J gene completes it. The V and J ends lost 0 bases and 5 bases, in that order; junction bases with no gene match: 2. In germline, CDR1 is SGHNT, CDR2 YYREEE (reference sequence). CDR3 length: 15 residues.

Of note for this clone: Read coverage stops 3 residues before the CDR3 terminus; the germline J gene supplies the remainder. V and J are TRBV18 and TRBJ1-2; D possibly corresponds to TRBD1 (5 bases). CDR3 length equals 13 residues. Germline V CDR1 and CDR2: KGHSH, LQKENI. CDR3 sequence reads: CASSPKGSEGYTF. The covered CDR3 bases are TGTGCCAGCTCACCAAAGGGGTCAGAAGGC. The variable domain in full, completed from reference TRBV18 and TRBJ1-2, reads NAGVMQNPRHLVRRRGQEARLRCSPMKGHSHVYWYRQLPEEGLKFMVYLQKENIIDESGMPKERFSAEFPKEGPSILRIQQVVRGDSAAYFCASSPKGSEGYTFGSGTRLTVV.

About this clone itself: The observed sequence ends 3 residues before the CDR3 terminus, with the missing tail filled in from the germline J gene. The chain uses TRBV5-5 and TRBJ1-1, with TRBD1 matching 8 bases. With 0 bases clipped from V and 5 bases from J, the junction kept 3 bases outside the gene matches. Germline V gives CDR1 SGHKS, CDR2 YYEKEE (reference sequence). This CDR3 comprises 14 residues. Partial CDR3 DNA: TGTGCCAGCAGCTTGGGTACAGGGGGAACTGAA. Protein: CASSLGTGGTE. The full-length CDR3 reads as CASSLGTGGTEAFF.

A word on this clone: The read terminates 3 residues ahead of where the CDR3 ends, so the germline J gene completes it. The genes are TRBV7-7 and TRBJ2-3; D is uncertain. The V gene lost 2 bases and the J gene lost 1 base, with 4 bases spanning the gap. In germline, CDR1 is SSHAT, CDR2 FNYEAQ (reference sequence). This CDR3 region has 13 residues. CDR3 in amino acids: CASSLLGTDTQYF. The sequenced CDR3 bases are TGTGCCAGCAGCTTACTTGGCACAGATACG.

Turning to this clone: The CDR3 is cut off 3 residues early in the read; its end comes from the germline J gene. This chain links TRBV5-4 with TRBJ2-7; 8 bases match TRBD2. V dropped 4 bases and J dropped 5; count of bases not matched to a gene: 11. This CDR3 contains 15 residues. Looked up from germline, CDR1 is SGHNT and CDR2 is YYREEE (reference sequence). CDR3 sequence reads: CASSTQREIRDEQYF. Partial CDR3 DNA: TGTGCCAGCAGCACGCAGCGGGAGATTAGGGACGAG.

Remarks on this clone: The read ends 3 residues early relative to the CDR3; the germline J gene fills the gap. V gene TRBV20-1 combines with J gene TRBJ2-5; 8 bases map to TRBD2. From germline, CDR1 is DFQATT and CDR2 SNEGSKA (reference sequence). The trim removed 5 bases at V and 1 base at J, leaving 9 bases unmatched. The CDR3 is 15 amino acids. The CDR3 loop reads CSAGLGRGVQETQYF. Incomplete CDR3 DNA: TGCAGTGCTGGCCTCGGGCGGGGGGTCCAAGAGACC.

As for this clone: The sequenced fragment ends 3 residues before the CDR3 boundary, so the rest is inferred from the germline J gene. This chain joins TRBV6-2 or TRBV6-3 and TRBJ2-1; maybe TRBD2 (5 bases). The CDR3 covers 14 residues. With 4 bases removed from V and 6 bases from J, the gap between germline ends came to 13 bases. The germline V gene encodes CDR1 MNHEY and CDR2 SVGEGT. CDR3 amino acids: CASSFRTGFNEQFF. The DNA read from the CDR3 is TGTGCCAGCAGTTTCCGGACTGGGTTCAATGAG.

Notes on this clone: Sequencing ends 3 residues short of the CDR3 end; the germline J gene provides the rest. The chain carries TRBV5-1 and TRBJ1-3, with 7 bases aligning to TRBD1. Germline values: CDR1 SGHRS, CDR2 YFSETQ. V lost 2 bases, J lost 4 bases, and 6 bases stayed unmatched. This CDR3 has 15 residues. The CDR3 sequence: CASSFTGEPGNTIYF. The part of the CDR3 DNA that was read is TGCGCCAGCAGCTTCACAGGGGAACCAGGAAACACC.

To note about this clone: The read finishes 3 residues shy of the CDR3 end, and the germline J gene is used to complete it. The gene calls are TRBV6-2 or TRBV6-3 and TRBJ2-2; 11 positions match TRBD1. The CDR3 has 17 amino acids. The V gene end was trimmed by 6 bases and the J gene end by 5 bases; junction bases not matched to a gene: 11. Germline CDR1 is MNHEY and CDR2 is SVGEGT. The CDR3 DNA, read in part, is TGTGCCAGCAGATACCCCCCAGGACAGGGGGCTACCGGGGAG. It translates to CASRYPPGQGATGE. The complete CDR3 sequence is CASRYPPGQGATGELFF.

With regard to this clone: The read terminates 3 residues before the CDR3 end, so the remaining end is supplied by the germline J gene. The V gene is TRBV20-1, the J gene TRBJ2-5; D remains ambiguous. Trimming removed 1 base from V and 7 bases from J, with 10 bases in between. There are 12 residues in the CDR3. CDR1 is DFQATT and CDR2 is SNEGSKA in the germline V gene (reference sequence). CDR3 amino acids: CSARGSKGTQYF. The covered CDR3 bases are TGCAGTGCTAGAGGCTCAAAAGGGACC.

Notes on this clone: The missing CDR3 end, 3 residues past where the read stops, is filled in from the germline J gene. This chain links TRBV7-9 with TRBJ2-7, with TRBD1 matching over 7 bases. The V gene's germline CDR1 is SEHNR and CDR2 FQNEAQ (reference sequence). This CDR3 region has 13 residues. V gave up 3 bases and J gave up 3 bases; unmatched junction bases: 2. The CDR3 is CASSFRDSYEQYF. Partial CDR3 DNA: TGTGCCAGCAGCTTCCGGGACAGCTACGAG.

On this clone itself: Read sequence stops 3 residues before the CDR3 end, and the germline J gene provides the missing end. This chain links TRBV12-3 or TRBV12-4 with TRBJ1-2, with D perhaps matching TRBD1 (5 bases). V lost 5 bases and J lost 4, with 14 bases in between. This CDR3 is 14 amino acids long. CDR3 DNA, as far as it was read: TGTGCCAGCAGTCCTACAGGAACTCCCTATGGC. Translated, it gives CASSPTGTPYG. The full CDR3 reads CASSPTGTPYGYTF.

The covered CDR3 bases are TGCAGTGCTCGAGGGGGCCTGGGC. Its protein product is CSARGGLG. The full CDR3 is CSARGGLGYTF. This sequence joins TRBV20-1 and TRBJ1-2, with 7 bases fitting TRBD1. Read sequence stops 3 residues before the CDR3 end, and the germline J gene provides the missing end. The CDR3 has 11 amino acids. CDR1 and CDR2 from the germline V gene are DFQATT and SNEGSKA (reference sequence).

As concerns this clone: The read comes to an end 3 residues before the CDR3 does, leaving the germline J gene to fill in the end. V is TRBV14 and J is TRBJ2-3, with 9 positions matching TRBD1. Germline lookup yields CDR1 SGHDN and CDR2 FVKESK. Trimming took 1 base from V and 6 from J; bases not matched to a gene: 14. CDR3 length equals 18 residues. The CDR3 DNA, read in part, is TGTGCCAGCAGCCAAGTTGGGCAACCGGGACAGGGTCGGGATACG. This codes for CASSQVGQPGQGRDT. The whole CDR3 protein is CASSQVGQPGQGRDTQYF.

Of note for this clone: The read falls 3 residues short of the CDR3 end, and the missing part is taken from the germline J gene. The chain couples TRBV7-3 to TRBJ2-1, with 9 bases that match TRBD2. V shed 0 bases, J shed 9 bases, and the junction held 3 bases outside the gene matches. CDR3 size: 14 residues. Germline values: CDR1 SGHTA, CDR2 FQGTGA. The CDR3 loop is CASSLTGTSSEQFF. The part of the CDR3 DNA that was read is TGTGCCAGCAGCTTAACGGGGACTAGCAGTGAG.

Points on this clone: The read terminates 3 residues before the CDR3 end, so the remaining end is supplied by the germline J gene. V and J are TRBV28 and TRBJ2-7, with TRBD2 identical over 7 bases. Germline loops: CDR1 MDHEN, CDR2 SYDVKM. V shed 10 bases and J 6 bases; nucleotides not matched to a gene: 12. This CDR3 contains 13 residues. CDR3 in amino acids: CATYSRGGGEQYF. The CDR3 DNA, read in part, is TGTGCCACCTACAGTCGGGGCGGGGGCGAG.

Note on this clone: The sequence runs out 3 residues before the end of the CDR3; the remainder is reconstructed from the germline J gene. The chain carries TRBV11-2 and TRBJ2-3, with D possibly being TRBD2 (5 bases). This CDR3 contains 15 residues. Germline V gene lookup returns CDR1 SGHAT and CDR2 FQNNGV. The germline V and J ends were trimmed by 5 bases and 2 bases, with 14 bases remaining between them. CDR3 DNA, as far as it was read: TGTGCCAGCAGCGGCCTAGCTACCTCCACAGATACG. Residues: CASSGLATSTDT. From start to end, the CDR3 is CASSGLATSTDTQYF.

With regard to this clone: The missing CDR3 end, 3 residues past where the read stops, is filled in from the germline J gene. The genes are TRBV7-9 and TRBJ1-1; D uncertain. This CDR3 contains 15 residues. Germline-derived CDR1 and CDR2 are SEHNR and FQNEAQ (reference sequence). Trimming cost V 0 bases and J 1 base, with 9 bases left between them. The sequenced part of the CDR3 DNA is TGTGCCAGCAGCTTAGCGCGTGTACCGAACACTGAA. This gives the protein CASSLARVPNTE. In full, the CDR3 is CASSLARVPNTEAFF. Variable domain in full (rest from reference TRBV7-9 and TRBJ1-1): DTGVSQNPRHKITKRGQNVTFRCDPISEHNRLYWYRQTLGQGPEFLTYFQNEAQLEKSRLLSDRFSAERPKGSFSTLEIQRTEQGDSAMYLCASSLARVPNTEAFFGQGTRLTVV.

Remarks on this clone: The CDR3 extends 3 residues past the end of the read, so its final part is completed from the germline J gene. The rearrangement joins TRBV10-3 to TRBJ1-1; 7 bases agree with TRBD1. CDR1 ENHRY and CDR2 SYGVKD come from the germline V gene. V was pared by 3 bases and J by 2 bases, with 3 bases of the junction left unmatched. The CDR3 spans 14 residues. The part of the CDR3 DNA that was read is TGTGCCATCAGTGAAGACAGGGCAAACACTGAA. This gives the protein CAISEDRANTE. The full-length CDR3 reads as CAISEDRANTEAFF.

Details on this clone: Coverage ceases 3 residues before the CDR3 finishes, and the germline J gene fills in the end. This chain links TRBV28 with TRBJ2-3; 12 bases map to TRBD2. V lost 6 bases, J lost 3 bases, and 7 bases stayed unmatched. In germline, CDR1 is MDHEN, CDR2 SYDVKM. The CDR3 covers 16 residues. The CDR3 sequence: CASSRLAGDSTDTQYF. The DNA read from the CDR3 is TGTGCCAGCAGCCGACTAGCGGGAGATAGTACAGATACG.

Remarks on this clone: The observed sequence ends 3 residues before the CDR3 terminus, with the missing tail filled in from the germline J gene. The chain couples TRBV5-1 to TRBJ1-1, with 10 positions matching TRBD1. The V gene's germline CDR1 is SGHRS and CDR2 YFSETQ. The CDR3 contains 15 residues. J lost 5 bases, V lost 4 bases, and 8 bases had no gene match. CDR3 protein: CASSARQGARTEAFF. Incomplete CDR3 DNA: TGCGCCAGCAGCGCACGACAGGGGGCCAGGACTGAA.

Of note for this clone: The read ends 3 residues early relative to the CDR3; the germline J gene fills the gap. This rearrangement joins TRBV19 to TRBJ2-6, with a tentative D call TRBD1 (6 bases). In germline, CDR1 is LNHDA, CDR2 SQIVND (reference sequence). V lost 7 bases, J lost 4 bases, and 14 bases lay in between. The CDR3 totals 15 residues. CDR3 sequence: CASTERGRGANVLTF. CDR3 bases read: TGTGCCAGTACCGAGAGGGGGAGAGGGGCCAACGTC.

Points on this clone: Coverage ceases 3 residues before the CDR3 finishes, and the germline J gene fills in the end. The chain joins TRBV28 to TRBJ1-4; 11 nucleotides align to TRBD1. V trimming: 5 bases; J trimming: 2 bases; junction bases outside the gene matches: 7. Germline loops: CDR1 MDHEN, CDR2 SYDVKM. The CDR3 runs 17 residues. The CDR3 region is CASSTDRGRGTNEKLFF. The CDR3 DNA, read in part, is TGTGCCAGCAGTACGGACAGGGGGCGCGGGACTAATGAAAAA.

Details on this clone: The read comes to an end 3 residues before the CDR3 does, leaving the germline J gene to fill in the end. This rearrangement joins TRBV24-1 to TRBJ2-3; weak D call: TRBD1 (6 bases). V dropped 4 bases and J dropped 0 bases, with 13 bases sitting between them. CDR1 KGHDR and CDR2 SFDVKD come from the germline V gene. This CDR3 has 16 residues. CDR3: CATSEGRGPSTDTQYF. The part of the CDR3 DNA that was read is TGTGCCACCAGTGAGGGCAGGGGCCCTAGCACAGATACG.

Worth noting for this clone: The read comes to an end 3 residues before the CDR3 does, leaving the germline J gene to fill in the end. The rearrangement uses TRBV7-9 and TRBJ2-7; 7 nucleotides agree with TRBD1. J gave up 2 bases and V 5 bases, and 9 bases lay outside the gene matches. The CDR3 runs 15 residues. Germline lookup yields CDR1 SEHNR and CDR2 FQNEAQ (reference sequence). CDR3 loop: CASSRPGTATYEQYF. The sequenced CDR3 bases are TGTGCCAGCAGCCGCCCCGGGACAGCGACCTACGAG.

For this clone: The CDR3 end is not reached by the read, which stops 3 residues before it; the germline J gene fills it in. The chain joins TRBV23-1 to TRBJ1-2; no firm D call. TRBV23-1 belongs to the ORF category, with a function that is uncertain. The CDR3 consists of 11 residues. The covered CDR3 bases are TGCGCCAGCAGTCCCTATTCGAGC. Residues: CASSPYSS. From start to end, the CDR3 is CASSPYSSYTF.

Turning to this clone: Sequencing ends 3 residues short of the CDR3 end; the germline J gene provides the rest. V usage is TRBV5-4 and J usage is TRBJ1-2; weak D call: TRBD1 (5 bases). Trimming shortened V by 4 bases and J by 0 bases, and 13 bases separated the two germline ends. The CDR3 has 15 residues. CDR1 and CDR2 (germline): SGHNT, YYREEE (reference sequence). CDR3 in amino acids: CASSQGSSTNYGYTF. Incomplete CDR3 DNA: TGTGCCAGCAGCCAGGGCTCCAGTACTAACTATGGC.